This is a list of T cell receptor beta chains from one sample in a study of T cell responses to AZD1222 COVID-19 vaccine. Profiling relied on immunoSEQ multiplex PCR, and the TCRdb table lists in-frame clones only, not all of them. The repertoire consists of about 81,000 clones, with about 86% occurring once and the leading ten covering 5.6%. The specimen was peripheral blood, collected 28 days after the second AZD1222 dose. The origin of the receptors is an adult who received the AZD1222 COVID-19 vaccine. Each CDR3 is given with its conserved first and last residue. The D gene is left open where the match is weak. Clone size is given for some rows only: seen once, a few or many times, or a class if the clone is expanded.

len: 16
v_gene: TRBV27
d_gene: TRBD1
abundance: -
j_gene: TRBJ1-6
CDR3nt: TGTGCCAGCCGTCTAGCTGGACAGGGGCGGAATTCACCCCTCCACTTT
CDR3aa: CASRLAGQGRNSPLHF

len: 14
v_gene: TRBV7-2
d_gene: -
abundance: few
j_gene: TRBJ2-3
CDR3nt: TGTGCCACCGGTCGGGGGGCCCGCACAGATACGCAGTATTTT
CDR3aa: CATGRGARTDTQYF

len: 20
v_gene: TRBV19
d_gene: TRBD2
abundance: few
j_gene: TRBJ2-2
CDR3nt: TGTGCCAGTAGTACGGGACTAGCGCGGGGGGAAGTGCTGGAGGCCGGGGAGCTGTTTTTT
CDR3aa: CASSTGLARGEVLEAGELFF

len: 14
v_gene: TRBV6-5
d_gene: -
abundance: -
j_gene: TRBJ2-3
CDR3nt: TGTGCCAGCAGTTACTCGGCTAGCACAGATACGCAGTATTTT
CDR3aa: CASSYSASTDTQYF

len: 20
v_gene: TRBV5-8
d_gene: TRBD2
abundance: -
j_gene: TRBJ2-3
CDR3nt: TGTGCCAGCAGCTTGGTGGGACTAGCGGCACACGGAGGGAACACAGATACGCAGTATTTT
CDR3aa: CASSLVGLAAHGGNTDTQYF

len: 14
v_gene: TRBV2
d_gene: -
abundance: once
j_gene: TRBJ2-3
CDR3nt: TGTGCCACCCAAAGGTCCCCTAGCACAGATACGCAGTATTTT
CDR3aa: CATQRSPSTDTQYF

len: 13
v_gene: TRBV2
d_gene: -
abundance: few
j_gene: TRBJ2-5
CDR3nt: TGTGCCAGCACCAGGGGAGACAGGGAGACCCAGTACTTC
CDR3aa: CASTRGDRETQYF

len: 14
v_gene: TRBV19
d_gene: -
abundance: few
j_gene: TRBJ2-2
CDR3nt: TGTGCCAGTAGTATTCAGGCCTCAAGCGGGGAGCTGTTTTTT
CDR3aa: CASSIQASSGELFF

len: 14
v_gene: TRBV19
d_gene: -
abundance: once
j_gene: TRBJ2-2
CDR3nt: TGTGCCAGTAGCAAACAGGGTGGCACCGGGGAGCTGTTTTTT
CDR3aa: CASSKQGGTGELFF

len: 14
v_gene: TRBV2
d_gene: TRBD1
abundance: -
j_gene: TRBJ1-6
CDR3nt: TGTGCCAGCAGTGGGGACAGCTTAAATTCACCCCTCCACTTT
CDR3aa: CASSGDSLNSPLHF

len: 19
v_gene: TRBV10-3
d_gene: TRBD1
abundance: -
j_gene: TRBJ1-6
CDR3nt: TGTGCCATCAGTGAGTTTCGTGGACAGGGAAGCTCCTATAATTCACCCCTCCACTTT
CDR3aa: CAISEFRGQGSSYNSPLHF

len: 14
v_gene: TRBV3-1/TRBV3-2
d_gene: -
abundance: -
j_gene: TRBJ2-3
CDR3nt: TGTGCCAGCAGCCGCCAGATCAATTCGGATACGCAGTATTTT
CDR3aa: CASSRQINSDTQYF

len: 12
v_gene: TRBV3-1/TRBV3-2
d_gene: -
abundance: -
j_gene: TRBJ1-6
CDR3nt: TGTGCCAGCAGCCAAGAGCCACGAGCCCTCCACTTT
CDR3aa: CASSQEPRALHF

len: 11
v_gene: TRBV6-5
d_gene: -
abundance: few
j_gene: TRBJ1-2
CDR3nt: TGTGCCAGCAGCACAGGGATCGGCTACACCTTC
CDR3aa: CASSTGIGYTF

len: 13
v_gene: TRBV7-3
d_gene: -
abundance: -
j_gene: TRBJ2-5
CDR3nt: TGTGCCAGCAGCCCAGCAGGGCGAGAGACCCAGTACTTC
CDR3aa: CASSPAGRETQYF

len: 15
v_gene: TRBV6-5
d_gene: TRBD2
abundance: -
j_gene: TRBJ2-7
CDR3nt: TGTGCCAGCAGCCAACTAGCGGGAATTTCCTACGAGCAGTACTTC
CDR3aa: CASSQLAGISYEQYF

len: 14
v_gene: TRBV5-1
d_gene: -
abundance: -
j_gene: TRBJ1-3
CDR3nt: TGCGCCAGCAGCCTAGGGGGCTCTGGAAACACCATATATTTT
CDR3aa: CASSLGGSGNTIYF

len: 16
v_gene: TRBV19
d_gene: TRBD2
abundance: -
j_gene: TRBJ2-1
CDR3nt: TGTGCCAGTATGCCCAAAGCGGGGGGGCCCCGTAATGAGCAGTTCTTC
CDR3aa: CASMPKAGGPRNEQFF

len: 17
v_gene: TRBV11-2
d_gene: -
abundance: -
j_gene: TRBJ2-3
CDR3nt: TGTGCCAGCAGCTTAGATATTTATAAGGGAGTCCCAGATACGCAGTATTTT
CDR3aa: CASSLDIYKGVPDTQYF

len: 16
v_gene: TRBV19
d_gene: TRBD1
abundance: -
j_gene: TRBJ2-1
CDR3nt: TGTGCCAGTACCCCCTTGACAGGGGCGGCATACAATGAGCAGTTCTTC
CDR3aa: CASTPLTGAAYNEQFF

len: 13
v_gene: TRBV28
d_gene: TRBD1
abundance: -
j_gene: TRBJ2-7
CDR3nt: TGTGCCAGCCAAACAGGGGTATCCTACGAGCAGTACTTC
CDR3aa: CASQTGVSYEQYF

len: 16
v_gene: TRBV7-9
d_gene: TRBD2
abundance: -
j_gene: TRBJ2-7
CDR3nt: TGTGCCAGCAGCTCTCCCCCTAGCGGGGGACACTACGAGCAGTACTTC
CDR3aa: CASSSPPSGGHYEQYF

len: 10
v_gene: TRBV28
d_gene: -
abundance: -
j_gene: TRBJ2-5
CDR3nt: TGTGCCAGCCCCTGGGAGACCCAGTACTTC
CDR3aa: CASPWETQYF

len: 15
v_gene: TRBV5-1
d_gene: -
abundance: -
j_gene: TRBJ1-4
CDR3nt: TGCGCCAGCAGCCTGGGGACAAGTTCTAATGAAAAACTGTTTTTT
CDR3aa: CASSLGTSSNEKLFF

len: 15
v_gene: TRBV5-6
d_gene: -
abundance: once
j_gene: TRBJ2-7
CDR3nt: TGTGCCAGCAGCTTGGAGGTTAGCAGGGCCTACGAGCAGTACTTC
CDR3aa: CASSLEVSRAYEQYF

len: 14
v_gene: TRBV10-2
d_gene: -
abundance: -
j_gene: TRBJ2-7
CDR3nt: TGCGCCAGCAGTGAGTCCGGGAGTGGGTACGAGCAGTACTTC
CDR3aa: CASSESGSGYEQYF

len: 13
v_gene: TRBV9
d_gene: -
abundance: -
j_gene: TRBJ2-3
CDR3nt: TGTGCCAGCAGCGACACCCCGGGAGCGGCGCAGTATTTT
CDR3aa: CASSDTPGAAQYF

len: 16
v_gene: TRBV19
d_gene: -
abundance: -
j_gene: TRBJ2-7
CDR3nt: TGTGCCAGTAGTAATGGCTTGCGCCGAGAGCCCTACGAGCAGTACTTC
CDR3aa: CASSNGLRREPYEQYF

len: 11
v_gene: TRBV29-1
d_gene: -
abundance: -
j_gene: TRBJ2-1
CDR3nt: TGCAGCCCACTCCTTTACAATGAGCAGTTCTTC
CDR3aa: CSPLLYNEQFF

len: 16
v_gene: TRBV6-5
d_gene: TRBD2
abundance: -
j_gene: TRBJ2-7
CDR3nt: TGTGCCAGCAGTTCGTCTACTAGCGGGCGCTCCTACGAGCAGTACTTC
CDR3aa: CASSSSTSGRSYEQYF

len: 15
v_gene: TRBV19
d_gene: TRBD2
abundance: -
j_gene: TRBJ2-3
CDR3nt: TGTGCCAGTAGTCCTCGGACTAGCGTCACAGATACGCAGTATTTT
CDR3aa: CASSPRTSVTDTQYF

len: 14
v_gene: TRBV19
d_gene: -
abundance: -
j_gene: TRBJ2-3
CDR3nt: TGTGCCAGTAGCCTTCAACTACGGACAGATACGCAGTATTTT
CDR3aa: CASSLQLRTDTQYF

len: 16
v_gene: TRBV4-1
d_gene: TRBD2
abundance: once
j_gene: TRBJ2-3
CDR3nt: TGCGCCAGCAGCCAAGTGTCCGGGAGGGCCAGGGATACGCAGTATTTT
CDR3aa: CASSQVSGRARDTQYF

len: 18
v_gene: TRBV4-1
d_gene: -
abundance: -
j_gene: TRBJ2-5
CDR3nt: TGCGCCAGCAGCCAAGAGGGCAGGGGTTCCCCTTTCAAAGAGACCCAGTACTTC
CDR3aa: CASSQEGRGSPFKETQYF

len: 17
v_gene: TRBV5-6
d_gene: -
abundance: once
j_gene: TRBJ1-6
CDR3nt: TGTGCCAGCAGCCCCGCTGCACAGGGATTCTATAATTCACCCCTCCACTTT
CDR3aa: CASSPAAQGFYNSPLHF

len: 15
v_gene: TRBV18
d_gene: -
abundance: -
j_gene: TRBJ1-1
CDR3nt: TGTGCCAGCTCACCCCCCAGCGTACTGAACACTGAAGCTTTCTTT
CDR3aa: CASSPPSVLNTEAFF

len: 16
v_gene: TRBV6-1
d_gene: -
abundance: -
j_gene: TRBJ2-7
CDR3nt: TGTGCCAGCAGTGAAGTCTCCAGTAGGGCAGGCTACGAGCAGTACTTC
CDR3aa: CASSEVSSRAGYEQYF

len: 14
v_gene: TRBV15
d_gene: -
abundance: -
j_gene: TRBJ2-7
CDR3nt: TGTGCCACCAGCGAGGGGATCACCCGAGGGGAGCAGTACTTC
CDR3aa: CATSEGITRGEQYF

len: 14
v_gene: TRBV6-5
d_gene: TRBD1
abundance: once
j_gene: TRBJ2-7
CDR3nt: TGTGCCAGCACCGGGACAGGGACGACGAACGAGCAGTACTTC
CDR3aa: CASTGTGTTNEQYF

len: 15
v_gene: TRBV15
d_gene: -
abundance: -
j_gene: TRBJ2-2
CDR3nt: TGTGCCACCAGCAGAGATCGTGGCAGCACCGGGGAGCTGTTTTTT
CDR3aa: CATSRDRGSTGELFF

len: 11
v_gene: TRBV10-3
d_gene: -
abundance: -
j_gene: TRBJ1-2
CDR3nt: TGTGCCATCGGGGGAGGGAACGGCTACACCTTC
CDR3aa: CAIGGGNGYTF

len: 17
v_gene: TRBV4-1
d_gene: TRBD1
abundance: -
j_gene: TRBJ1-5
CDR3nt: TGCGCCAGCAGCCAAACCCCGGGACAGGGTGTCAGTCAGCCCCAGCATTTT
CDR3aa: CASSQTPGQGVSQPQHF

len: 14
v_gene: TRBV6-5
d_gene: -
abundance: -
j_gene: TRBJ2-3
CDR3nt: TGTGCCAGCGGCTCGACAGCGAGCACAGATACGCAGTATTTT
CDR3aa: CASGSTASTDTQYF

len: 16
v_gene: TRBV3-1/TRBV3-2
d_gene: TRBD1
abundance: -
j_gene: TRBJ2-1
CDR3nt: TGTGCCAGCAGCCAAGGAGGGCAGGGGGCCTGGAATGAGCAGTTCTTC
CDR3aa: CASSQGGQGAWNEQFF

len: 17
v_gene: TRBV7-2
d_gene: -
abundance: once
j_gene: TRBJ2-7
CDR3nt: TGTGCCAGCAGCTTAGGGGATAGGGGGAGGGCCTCCTACGAGCAGTACTTC
CDR3aa: CASSLGDRGRASYEQYF

len: 15
v_gene: TRBV30
d_gene: TRBD1
abundance: -
j_gene: TRBJ2-3
CDR3nt: TGTGCCTGGAGTAAGACAGGGTCAAGCACAGATACGCAGTATTTT
CDR3aa: CAWSKTGSSTDTQYF

len: 13
v_gene: TRBV14
d_gene: -
abundance: once
j_gene: TRBJ2-5
CDR3nt: TGTGCCAGCAGCCAGAGGCTCCAAGAGACCCAGTACTTC
CDR3aa: CASSQRLQETQYF

len: 18
v_gene: TRBV5-1
d_gene: TRBD2
abundance: -
j_gene: TRBJ2-7
CDR3nt: TGCGCCAGCAGCTTGACAGGGGCAGGGCTAGCGGGAGCTTACGAGCAGTACTTC
CDR3aa: CASSLTGAGLAGAYEQYF

len: 16
v_gene: TRBV27
d_gene: TRBD2
abundance: -
j_gene: TRBJ2-3
CDR3nt: TGTGCCAGCGGGGGGCAGGGGACTAGCGGGCCAGATACGCAGTATTTT
CDR3aa: CASGGQGTSGPDTQYF

len: 11
v_gene: TRBV2
d_gene: -
abundance: -
j_gene: TRBJ2-1
CDR3nt: TGTGCCAGCACCGCTTGGGATGAGCAGTTCTTC
CDR3aa: CASTAWDEQFF

len: 14
v_gene: TRBV6-5
d_gene: -
abundance: -
j_gene: TRBJ1-4
CDR3nt: TGTGCCAGCAGCCTCCTCAGGGGTGCTGAAAAACTGTTTTTT
CDR3aa: CASSLLRGAEKLFF

len: 15
v_gene: TRBV19
d_gene: TRBD1
abundance: -
j_gene: TRBJ2-7
CDR3nt: TGTGCCAGTAGTCCCGGGACAGGGAGCTCCTACGAGCAGTACTTC
CDR3aa: CASSPGTGSSYEQYF

len: 15
v_gene: TRBV6-5
d_gene: TRBD1
abundance: once
j_gene: TRBJ1-5
CDR3nt: TGTGCCAGCAGTTTATCCGGGACAGGGAGTCAGCCCCAGCATTTT
CDR3aa: CASSLSGTGSQPQHF

len: 12
v_gene: TRBV28
d_gene: TRBD1
abundance: -
j_gene: TRBJ1-2
CDR3nt: TGTGCCAGCAGTTTAAAAAGGGGGCTGGACACCTTC
CDR3aa: CASSLKRGLDTF

len: 17
v_gene: TRBV27
d_gene: -
abundance: -
j_gene: TRBJ2-1
CDR3nt: TGTGCCACCTCAGTTTTCGCCCCCAGGACTGTAGTTGGTGAGCAGTTCTTC
CDR3aa: CATSVFAPRTVVGEQFF

len: 15
v_gene: TRBV6-2/TRBV6-3
d_gene: -
abundance: once
j_gene: TRBJ2-7
CDR3nt: TGTGCCAGCAGCCAAGAGTACGCGGCCGTAGGCGAGCAGTACTTC
CDR3aa: CASSQEYAAVGEQYF

len: 12
v_gene: TRBV12-3/TRBV12-4
d_gene: -
abundance: -
j_gene: TRBJ2-3
CDR3nt: TGTGCCAGCAGTCTTTGGGGGGATACGCAGTATTTT
CDR3aa: CASSLWGDTQYF